In its sample, the clone carrying this T cell receptor (beta chain) was seen a few times. As yet, its antigen is unknown. Method: immunoSEQ multiplex PCR; TCRdb's copy keeps in-frame clones and lacks some. The repertoire includes some 200,000 clones, approximately 94% of them detected once, and 1.7% sits in the top ten. The data are from a study of T cell responses to AZD1222 COVID-19 vaccine. The study, taken as a whole, reports: Baseline serology detected seropositivity in only a handful of AZD1222 recipients. In the spike-specific TCR repertoire, nearly half reportedly target unmutated variant regions. Donors in the cohort were predominantly white British and more often female, and clonal diversity was possibly underestimated. The study found vaccine-associated CD4 TCRs spanning spike, dominant at 160-218 and 743-854.

The sequences come from peripheral blood, collected 28 days after the second dose of the MenACWY control vaccine. This TCR was sampled from an adult who received the MenACWY meningococcal vaccine as a control.

As DNA, the CDR3 is TGTGCCAGCAGCCGTGAGGGGGGCACCGGGGAGCTGTTTTTT. It encodes CASSREGGTGELFF. The rearrangement uses TRBV7-9 and TRBJ2-2; the D call may be TRBD1 or TRBD2 (6 bases each). V shed 5 bases and J shed 4 bases, with 11 bases lying between them. This CDR3 has 14 amino acids. Per germline, CDR1 SEHNR and CDR2 FQNEAQ (reference sequence).